Listed here are 5 T cell receptor beta chains from one sample, sequenced in a study of blood T cell repertoires in COVID-19. Assay: immunoSEQ multiplex PCR; the TCRdb copy retains only in-frame clones and omits some. The profile shows hundreds of thousands of clones, approximately 90% of them singletons. What was sequenced was PBMCs or T cells enriched from blood (not recorded which). Receptor source: a young woman who had recovered from COVID-19.

The chain carries TRBV5-1 and TRBJ1-2; D call uncertain. CDR1 and CDR2 from the germline V gene are SGHRS and YFSETQ. The CDR3 totals 12 residues. V was trimmed by 6 bases and J by 7 bases, leaving 13 bases between them. The CDR3: CASTRSPLGYTF. For the CDR3, the DNA is TGCGCCAGCACGAGATCCCCCCTTGGCTACACCTTC.

The chain uses TRBV3-1 (or the pseudogene TRBV3-2) and TRBJ2-1, with 8 bases fitting TRBD2. The J segment lost 8 bases and the V segment lost 2 bases, leaving 8 bases of the junction unmatched. The germline gives CDR1 LGHDT, CDR2 YNNKEL (reference sequence). The CDR3 spans 15 residues. The CDR3 region is CASSQFIGGAHEQFF. The CDR3 DNA sequence: TGTGCCAGCAGCCAATTTATCGGGGGGGCGCATGAGCAGTTCTTC.

The chain uses TRBV30 and TRBJ1-2, with D possibly being TRBD1 (6 bases). CDR1 and CDR2 (germline): GTSNPN, SVGIG (reference sequence). V lost 1 base to trimming and J lost 8 bases, with 14 bases between them. CDR3 length: 13 amino acids. The CDR3 protein is CAWSAVTGIGYTF. The CDR3 DNA reads as TGTGCCTGGAGTGCCGTCACAGGGATAGGCTACACCTTC.

The genes are TRBV28 and TRBJ1-1; 9 bases map to TRBD1. From germline, CDR1 is MDHEN and CDR2 SYDVKM. The V gene end was trimmed by 3 bases and the J gene end by 11 bases; junction bases not matched to a gene: 7. This CDR3 has 13 residues. CDR3 DNA: TGTGCCAGCAGTTTTCTGGGGGACAGGGAGGCTTTCTTT. Translated, it gives CASSFLGDREAFF.

The chain is built from TRBV19 and TRBJ1-2; a possible D gene is TRBD1 (6 bases). The CDR3 totals 14 residues. Per the germline V gene, CDR1 is LNHDA and CDR2 is SQIVND (reference sequence). The V end was cut by 7 bases, the J end by 6 bases, with 18 bases between. DNA of the CDR3: TGTGCCAGTAACCGCCCGGGACAACGTCATGGCTACACCTTC. It yields the protein CASNRPGQRHGYTF.